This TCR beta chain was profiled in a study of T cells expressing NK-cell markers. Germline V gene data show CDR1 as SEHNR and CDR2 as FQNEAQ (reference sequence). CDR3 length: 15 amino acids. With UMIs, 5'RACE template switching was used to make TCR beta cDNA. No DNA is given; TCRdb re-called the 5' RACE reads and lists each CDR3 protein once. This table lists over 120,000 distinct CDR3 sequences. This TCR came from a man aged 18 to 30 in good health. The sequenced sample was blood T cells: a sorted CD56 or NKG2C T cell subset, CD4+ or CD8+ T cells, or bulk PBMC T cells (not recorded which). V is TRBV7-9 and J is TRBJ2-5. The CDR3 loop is CASSLTYGFQETQYF.